This T cell receptor beta chain was sequenced for a study of T cell responses to AZD1222 COVID-19 vaccine. This CDR3 comprises 15 residues. Between the trimmed V and J ends, which lost 2 bases and 4 bases, there was a span of 12 bases. Germline lookup yields CDR1 SGHRS and CDR2 YFSETQ. Libraries were prepared by immunoSEQ multiplex PCR; TCRdb keeps only in-frame clonotypes and omits some of them. The sample yields nearly 200,000 clones, 85% to 95% seen once. The receptor was derived from an adult who received the AZD1222 COVID-19 vaccine. The chain joins TRBV5-1 to TRBJ2-2, with a tentative D call TRBD1 (5 bases). The sequenced sample was peripheral blood, obtained 28 days after the second AZD1222 dose. The CDR3 sequence is CASSLPTGPTGELFF. DNA for the CDR3: TGCGCCAGCAGCTTACCTACAGGTCCCACCGGGGAGCTGTTTTTT.